What follows is one T cell receptor beta chain and its context. Methods used by the authors: Reference gene primers were amplified, and this amplification served to estimate nucleated cell counts. Only in-frame clones appear in the TCRdb table, and some are missing; sequencing was by immunoSEQ multiplex PCR. Clone size and V and J calls were adopted from that table, with D and trimming inferred from the DNA. The repertoire includes about 34,000 clones, 80% to 95% of them detected once, and 15% to 20% sits in the top ten. This CDR3 is built from 13 residues. CDR1 and CDR2 from the germline V gene are MNHNY and SVGAGI (reference sequence). The V segment lost 6 bases and the J segment 2 bases; nucleotides outside the gene matches: 3. This sample is part of a study of blood T cell repertoires in COVID-19. Study-level background: The United States, Italy and Spain were the sources of the acute and convalescent COVID-19 samples. PBMCs, B-cell-depleted T cells, or T cells were the source of the cDNA or gDNA that made up the material.

This chain joins TRBV6-6 and TRBJ1-2; 7 nucleotides line up with TRBD1. Sample: peripheral blood. The origin of this receptor is an elderly man with acute or convalescent COVID-19. The CDR3 protein is CASSPGQNYGYTF. The DNA for the CDR3 is TGTGCCAGCAGCCCGGGACAGAACTATGGCTACACCTTC.